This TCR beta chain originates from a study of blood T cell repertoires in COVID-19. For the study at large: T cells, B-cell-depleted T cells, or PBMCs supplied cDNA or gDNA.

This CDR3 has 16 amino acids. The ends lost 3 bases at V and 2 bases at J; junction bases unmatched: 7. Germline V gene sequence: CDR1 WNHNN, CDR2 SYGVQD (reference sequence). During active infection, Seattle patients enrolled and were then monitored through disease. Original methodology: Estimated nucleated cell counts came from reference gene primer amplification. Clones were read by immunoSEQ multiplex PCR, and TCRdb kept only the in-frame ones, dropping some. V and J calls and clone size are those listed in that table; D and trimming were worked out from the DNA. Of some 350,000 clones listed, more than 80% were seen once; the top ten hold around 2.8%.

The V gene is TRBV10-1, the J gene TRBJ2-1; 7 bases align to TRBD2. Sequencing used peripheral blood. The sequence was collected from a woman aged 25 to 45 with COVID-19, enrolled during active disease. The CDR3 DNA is TGCGCCAGCAGTGATGGGGCGGGAGAGGCCTACAATGAGCAGTTCTTC. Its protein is CASSDGAGEAYNEQFF.